Below, 13 T cell receptor beta chains from the same sample are listed, as sequenced in a study of blood T cell repertoires in COVID-19 (dated by TCRdb to about 2020). The library was made by the immunoSEQ multiplex PCR assay. TCRdb limited this immuneACCESS table to in-frame rearrangements with V and J called. A share of clones is missing; checked studies link under half to unresolved V genes, and the rest is unexplained. This sample is represented by roughly 280,000 clones; about 88% of them were singletons. The ten top clones hold 11% of the sample. Material: peripheral blood. Receptor source: a woman younger than 45 with COVID-19, enrolled during active disease.

CDR3 bases: TGTGCCAGCTCACCCGGGACAGGGATCACCGGGGAGCTGTTTTTT. It encodes CASSPGTGITGELFF. This chain links TRBV18 with TRBJ2-2; TRBD1 matches 9 bases. V was clipped by 3 bases and J by 4 bases; unmatched bases: 3. CDR3 length: 15 residues. The germline V gene encodes CDR1 KGHSH and CDR2 LQKENI.

This rearrangement joins TRBV19 to TRBJ2-3; possible D gene TRBD1, 5 bases. V was pared by 5 bases and J by 3 bases, with 12 bases between. Germline values: CDR1 LNHDA, CDR2 SQIVND (reference sequence). This CDR3 region has 14 residues. CDR3 coding DNA: TGTGCCAGTAGTGGCGGACAAATTACAGATACGCAGTATTTT. Protein sequence: CASSGGQITDTQYF.

The J gene is TRBJ2-7, the V gene TRBV15, with 7 bases matching TRBD1. The junction had 8 bases not matched to a gene; V was cut back by 3 bases and J by 0 bases. Germline V gene sequence: CDR1 LNHNV, CDR2 YYDKDF (reference sequence). This CDR3 comprises 16 residues. The CDR3: CATSSLFGTDSYEQYF. The CDR3 region has the DNA TGTGCCACCAGCAGTCTCTTCGGGACAGACTCCTACGAGCAGTACTTC.

The rearrangement links TRBV20-1 to TRBJ1-5, with unresolved D. Trimming took 3 bases from V and 0 from J, leaving 12 bases between them. Germline CDR1 DFQATT, CDR2 SNEGSKA (reference sequence). This CDR3 has 15 amino acids. CDR3 loop: CSASPGAYSNQPQHF. The CDR3 DNA reads as TGCAGTGCTAGTCCTGGAGCCTATAGCAATCAGCCCCAGCATTTT.

The CDR3, as DNA: TGTGCCAGCAGCTCGAGGGGACAGTCATTCTACGAGCAGTACTTC. It is translated as CASSSRGQSFYEQYF. The chain employs TRBV11-2 and TRBJ2-7; 7 nucleotides align to TRBD1. After removal of 4 bases from V and 3 bases from J, the junction contained 9 bases not matched to a gene. This CDR3 is built from 15 residues. The germline V gene encodes CDR1 SGHAT and CDR2 FQNNGV.

The chain uses TRBV28 and TRBJ2-7; TRBD2 agrees at 13 bases. The ends lost 5 bases at V and 7 bases at J; junction bases unmatched: 8. This CDR3 spans 15 amino acids. Per germline, CDR1 MDHEN and CDR2 SYDVKM. Written as DNA, the CDR3 is TGTGCCAGCAGTCTAGGGACTAGCGGGATGGAAGAGCAGTACTTC. It specifies CASSLGTSGMEEQYF.

A remark on this clone: Other DNA sequences in this sample translate to the same CDR3. The J gene is TRBJ1-3, the V gene TRBV7-2; the D is unclear. This CDR3 has 14 amino acids. The V end was cut by 5 bases, the J end by 0 bases, with 8 bases between. Germline V gene sequence: CDR1 SGHTA, CDR2 FQGNSA. The DNA of the CDR3 is TGTGCCAGCAGCCCCGGAGGCTCTGGAAACACCATATATTTT. It specifies CASSPGGSGNTIYF.

The rearrangement joins TRBV30 to TRBJ1-4; D is unclear. The V end was cut by 5 bases, the J end by 7 bases, with 11 bases between. The CDR3 has 12 amino acids. Germline loops: CDR1 GTSNPN, CDR2 SVGIG (reference sequence). CDR3 protein: CAWSSGREKLFF. The CDR3 DNA follows: TGTGCCTGGTCGTCCGGTCGTGAAAAACTGTTTTTT.

The chain links TRBV27 to TRBJ1-3; no reliable D call. Germline CDR1 MNHEY, CDR2 SMNVEV (reference sequence). This CDR3 has 14 residues. V was pared by 3 bases and J by 4 bases, with 10 bases between. DNA of the CDR3: TGTGCCAGCAGTTTCAACGGGAGAGGAAACACCATATATTTT. Amino acid sequence: CASSFNGRGNTIYF.

This chain connects TRBV29-1 to TRBJ1-1, with D possibly TRBD1 on 5 matching bases. CDR3 length equals 13 residues. In germline, CDR1 is SQVTM, CDR2 ANQGSEA. V lost 3 bases, J lost 7 bases, and 15 bases lay in between. CDR3 nucleotide sequence: TGCAGCGTTGATCGTCTTTGGGGGGGTGAAGCTTTCTTT. This translates into CSVDRLWGGEAFF.

V is TRBV2 and J is TRBJ2-7, with D possibly TRBD2 on 5 matching bases. This CDR3 comprises 13 residues. With 8 bases removed from V and 2 bases from J, the gap between germline ends came to 13 bases. Looked up from germline, CDR1 is SNHLY and CDR2 is FYNNEI. This CDR3 reads CASGQRSTYEQYF. CDR3 in DNA: TGTGCCAGCGGCCAGCGGTCAACCTACGAGCAGTACTTC.

The J gene is TRBJ1-4, the V gene TRBV2, with unresolved D. V lost 3 bases and J lost 11, with 10 bases in between. CDR1 is SNHLY and CDR2 is FYNNEI in the germline V gene. The CDR3 runs to 12 residues. This CDR3 is CASSDRVGKLFF. The CDR3 coding sequence is TGTGCCAGCAGTGACCGGGTCGGGAAACTGTTTTTT.

V gene TRBV19 combines with J gene TRBJ2-3, with 10 bases identical to TRBD2. CDR1 and CDR2 (germline): LNHDA, SQIVND (reference sequence). The CDR3 runs 17 residues. The junction had 5 bases not matched to a gene; V was cut back by 2 bases and J by 0 bases. The CDR3 loop reads CASSILAGASSTDTQYF. The CDR3 DNA follows: TGTGCCAGTAGTATACTAGCGGGAGCCTCTAGCACAGATACGCAGTATTTT.